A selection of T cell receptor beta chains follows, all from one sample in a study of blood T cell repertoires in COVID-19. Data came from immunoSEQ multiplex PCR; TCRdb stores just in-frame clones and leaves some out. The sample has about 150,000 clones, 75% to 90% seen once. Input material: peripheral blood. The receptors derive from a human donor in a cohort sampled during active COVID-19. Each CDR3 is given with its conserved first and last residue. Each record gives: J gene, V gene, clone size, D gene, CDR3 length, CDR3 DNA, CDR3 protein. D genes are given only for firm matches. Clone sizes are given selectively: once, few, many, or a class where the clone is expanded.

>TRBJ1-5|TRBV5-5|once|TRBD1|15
TGTGCCAGCAGCGCACCAGGGGGGAGCAATCAGCCCCAGCATTTT
CASSAPGGSNQPQHF
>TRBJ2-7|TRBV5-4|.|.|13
TGTGCCAGCAGCTTGGGAGGGTACTACGAGCAGTACTTC
CASSLGGYYEQYF
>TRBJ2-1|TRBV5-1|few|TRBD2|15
TGCGCCAGCAGCTTGGGTAGCGGGAGGGCCCATGAGCAGTTCTTC
CASSLGSGRAHEQFF
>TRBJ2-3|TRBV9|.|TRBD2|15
TGTGCCAGCAGCCCTACAGCGGGAACCACAGATACGCAGTATTTT
CASSPTAGTTDTQYF
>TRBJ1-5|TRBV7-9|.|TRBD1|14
TGTGCCAGCAGCTGGGACAGGGAGGACCAGCCCCAGCATTTT
CASSWDREDQPQHF
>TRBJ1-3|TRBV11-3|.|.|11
TGTGCCAGCAGCCTGGGAAACACCATATATTTT
CASSLGNTIYF
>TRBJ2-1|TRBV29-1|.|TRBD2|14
TGCAGCGTTGAAGATCAGGCTAGCGGGAGGGTCCAGTTCTTC
CSVEDQASGRVQFF
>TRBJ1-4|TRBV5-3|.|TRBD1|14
TGTGCCAGAAGCTTGAACAGGGGAAATGAAAAACTGTTTTTT
CARSLNRGNEKLFF
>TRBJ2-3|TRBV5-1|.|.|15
TGCGCCAGCAGCTTCGGCGGGGCTAGCACAGATACGCAGTATTTT
CASSFGGASTDTQYF
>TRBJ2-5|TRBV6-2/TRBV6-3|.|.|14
TGTGCCAGCAGATACCGAGGGGGGGTAGAGACCCAGTACTTC
CASRYRGGVETQYF
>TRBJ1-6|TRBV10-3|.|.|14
TGTGCCATCAGGAGGGAGGGGATGACTTCACCCCTCCACTTT
CAIRREGMTSPLHF
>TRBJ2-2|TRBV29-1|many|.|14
TGCAGCGTTGTGGGGACTCCGAACACCGGGGAGCTGTTTTTT
CSVVGTPNTGELFF
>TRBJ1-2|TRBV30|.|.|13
TGTGCCTGGATGGTCAGTCCCAACTATGGCTACACCTTC
CAWMVSPNYGYTF
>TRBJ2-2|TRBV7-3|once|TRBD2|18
TGTGCCAGCAGCTCCTCCTCCGGGACTAGCCTCGTACCCGGGGAGCTGTTTTTT
CASSSSSGTSLVPGELFF
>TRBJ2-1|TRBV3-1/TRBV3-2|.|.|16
TGTGCCAGCAGCTTACTCCTTGACCGGAGGAACAATGAGCAGTTCTTC
CASSLLLDRRNNEQFF
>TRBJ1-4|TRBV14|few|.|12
TGTGCCAGCAGCCAAGTAAGGGGAAAACTGTTTTTT
CASSQVRGKLFF
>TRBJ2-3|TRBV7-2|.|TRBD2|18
TGTGCCAGCAGCTTAGAGGCGACTAGCGGGGGATTGCCAGATACGCAGTATTTT
CASSLEATSGGLPDTQYF
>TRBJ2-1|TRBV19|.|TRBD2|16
TGTGCCAGTAGTCGACCGGGACTAGCGGGATACAATGAGCAGTTCTTC
CASSRPGLAGYNEQFF
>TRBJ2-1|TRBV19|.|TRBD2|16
TGTGCCAGTAGTAGGACTAGCGGGGGGCCTTACAATGAGCAGTTCTTC
CASSRTSGGPYNEQFF
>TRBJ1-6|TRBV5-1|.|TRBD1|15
TGCGCCAGCAGCTCCGGACAGGACGGGGCTTCACCCCTCCACTTT
CASSSGQDGASPLHF